This T cell receptor (beta chain) was observed in a study of blood T cell repertoires in COVID-19. On the study more broadly: Specimens from acute and convalescent COVID-19 originated in the United States, Italy and Spain. Sources were T cells, B-cell-depleted T cells, or PBMCs; the material itself was cDNA or gDNA.

V was trimmed by 3 bases and J by 3 bases, leaving 10 bases between them. The CDR3 loop spans 13 amino acids. Germline-derived CDR1 and CDR2 are SGHRS and YFSETQ. Authors' methods: The authors estimated nucleated cell counts from reference gene primer amplification. The repertoire was sequenced with immunoSEQ multiplex PCR; TCRdb's copy has only in-frame clones and lacks some. That table is the source of V, J and clone size, and D and trimming were worked out from the DNA. The sample contains about 88,000 clones, over 75% of which appear only once. The rearrangement uses TRBV5-1 and TRBJ2-7, with D possibly TRBD1 on 5 matching bases. The sequence came from a woman at least 80 years old with acute or convalescent COVID-19. The sequenced material came from peripheral blood. The CDR3 DNA reads TGCGCCAGCAGCTCCACAGGCAACTACGAGCAGTACTTC. Translated: CASSSTGNYEQYF.